Presented here are 27 T cell receptor beta chains from one specimen sequenced in a study of patients and donors after allogeneic stem cell transplantation. Each CDR3 protein gets one entry after TCRdb re-called the RT-PCR reads with MiXCR. The table lists fewer than 95,000 distinct CDR3 sequences, just under 5% of them singletons, with around 3% in the top ten. Material: blood, either unsorted or a sorted T cell fraction (not recorded which). Source of these receptors: a human donor who was either an allogeneic HSCT recipient or a stem cell or donor lymphocyte infusion donor (not recorded which). It is not recorded whose cells these are; they may come from a transplant donor.

This clonotype was seen many times. J is TRBJ1-2 and V is TRBV5-6; 9 bases are shared with TRBD1. The CDR3 totals 15 residues. The V segment lost 4 bases and the J segment 6 bases; nucleotides outside the gene matches: 10. Per the germline V gene, CDR1 is SGHDT and CDR2 is YYEEEE. CDR3 loop: CASSHRDRDLHGYTF. The CDR3 bases are TGTGCCAGCAGCCACCGGGACAGGGACCTCCATGGCTACACCTTC.

This clonotype showed up many times. The CDR3 nucleotides are TGTGCCAGCAGCTGGGGACAGGGGGCTGGGGCTGAAGCTTTCTTT. Residues: CASSWGQGAGAEAFF. This rearrangement joins TRBV5-5 to TRBJ1-1, with 12 bases matching TRBD1. The V gene end was trimmed by 3 bases and the J gene end by 6 bases; junction bases not matched to a gene: 6. The germline CDR1 and CDR2 sequences are SGHKS and YYEKEE (reference sequence). The CDR3 totals 15 residues.

This clonotype was seen a handful of times. This sequence joins TRBV24-1 and TRBJ2-2; TRBD2 is a possible D gene (5 bases). Trimming took off 4 bases at V and 6 bases at J, with 17 bases between the two ends. CDR1 KGHDR and CDR2 SFDVKD come from the germline V gene. This CDR3 has 16 residues. DNA for the CDR3: TGTGCCACCAGTGACGGGTCCAGAGGGAAGGCCGGGGAGCTGTTTTTT. As protein: CATSDGSRGKAGELFF.

This clonotype came up a few times. This could be a read error, since a much larger clone is one nucleotide away. The CDR3 does not end in the conserved phenylalanine or tryptophan, so this is likely a read error. V and J are TRBV10-3 and TRBJ2-7; D unresolved. V gave up 2 bases and J gave up 8 bases, with 19 bases separating them. This CDR3 has 15 amino acids. CDR1 and CDR2 from the germline V gene are ENHRY and SYGVKD. CDR3 region: CAISERLPGGAKQYI. In nucleotides, the CDR3 is TGTGCCATCAGTGAGAGGCTCCCGGGCGGAGCCAAGCAGTACATC.

This clonotype was observed many times. V gene TRBV20-1 combines with J gene TRBJ1-1, with D uncertain. This CDR3 spans 13 amino acids. Germline V gene data show CDR1 as DFQATT and CDR2 as SNEGSKA (reference sequence). V lost 8 bases, J lost 1 base, and 14 bases lay in between. For the CDR3, the DNA is TGCAGTCCAAAGAGGACGGCGAACACTGAAGCTTTCTTT. The encoded protein is CSPKRTANTEAFF.

This clonotype was picked up many times. CDR3 region: CASSHRANSGNTIYF. The CDR3 bases are TGTGCCAGCAGCCACAGGGCAAACTCTGGAAACACCATATATTTT. The chain employs TRBV11-2 and TRBJ1-3, with D possibly being TRBD1 (6 bases). The ends were cut back, 5 bases at V and 0 bases at J, with 11 bases in the middle. CDR3 length equals 15 residues. Germline-derived CDR1 and CDR2 are SGHAT and FQNNGV.

As for this clonotype: A single base separates this from a much larger clone, so it may be a read error. The chain links TRBV2 to TRBJ1-4; weak D call: TRBD1 (5 bases). The CDR3 sequence is 16 residues long. The germline V gene encodes CDR1 SNHLY and CDR2 FYNNEI. The CDR3 sequence is CTSKELRDSTNEKLFF. The CDR3 region has the DNA TGTACCAGCAAGGAGCTCAGGGATTCAACTAATGAAAAACTGTTTTTT.

This clonotype was seen a handful of times. V and J are TRBV5-1 and TRBJ2-5; D is perhaps TRBD1 or TRBD2 (6 bases each). The CDR3 sequence is 16 residues long. Trimming took 0 bases from V and 5 from J, leaving 17 bases between them. The germline V gene has CDR1 SGHRS and CDR2 YFSETQ. This CDR3 is CASSLVPGAAVETQYF. CDR3 DNA sequence: TGCGCCAGCAGCTTGGTTCCGGGGGCCGCGGTGGAGACCCAGTACTTC.

This clonotype was detected ten times or more. The V gene is TRBV7-2, the J gene TRBJ1-3; 7 bases are a match to TRBD1. This CDR3 has 14 amino acids. J lost 2 bases, V lost 8 bases, and 6 bases had no gene match. Germline V gene lookup returns CDR1 SGHTA and CDR2 FQGNSA. In nucleotides, the CDR3 is TGTGCCAGCGCCAGGGGGGCCACTGGAAACACCATATATTTT. Its translation is CASARGATGNTIYF.

This clonotype was picked up a small number of times. V usage is TRBV10-3 and J usage is TRBJ2-1, with TRBD2 matching over 8 bases. The germline V gene encodes CDR1 ENHRY and CDR2 SYGVKD. The CDR3 loop spans 15 amino acids. J lost 3 bases, V lost 7 bases, and 8 bases had no gene match. The CDR3 here is CAIKAGGQNYNEQFF. The CDR3 DNA reads TGTGCCATCAAGGCGGGGGGCCAAAACTACAATGAGCAGTTCTTC.

The rearrangement joins TRBV27 to TRBJ1-2; D is unresolved. The CDR3 contains 17 residues. CDR1 and CDR2 (germline): MNHEY, SMNVEV (reference sequence). V was clipped by 2 bases and J by 0 bases, with 16 bases between them. The CDR3 nucleotides read TGTGCCAGCAGTTTACGGTCGGCCCCTGAAGCTAACTATGGCTACACCTTC. Residues: CASSLRSAPEANYGYTF.

This clonotype was seen ten or more times. The V call is TRBV9, the J call TRBJ1-1; 10 nucleotides align to TRBD1. With V trimmed by 3 bases and J by 1 base, 3 bases remained unmatched. This CDR3 comprises 15 residues. Looked up from germline, CDR1 is SGDLS and CDR2 is YYNGEE. CDR3 DNA sequence: TGTGCCAGCAGCGGACAGGGGGCTCCGAACACTGAAGCTTTCTTT. Amino acid sequence: CASSGQGAPNTEAFF.

This clonotype was seen at least ten times. V usage is TRBV11-2 and J usage is TRBJ2-7; D not resolved. Looked up from germline, CDR1 is SGHAT and CDR2 is FQNNGV. There are 15 residues in the CDR3. V lost 7 bases to trimming and J lost 1 base, with 17 bases between them. This CDR3 reads CASTQGLGDSYEQYF. The CDR3 region has the DNA TGTGCCAGCACCCAAGGGCTAGGCGATTCCTACGAGCAGTACTTC.

This clonotype has a count of ten or more. This sequence joins TRBV5-1 and TRBJ2-1; 13 nucleotides line up with TRBD2. The CDR3 has 17 residues. Germline V gene data show CDR1 as SGHRS and CDR2 as YFSETQ. Trimming removed 3 bases from V and 8 bases from J; junction bases left unmatched: 11. The CDR3 DNA reads TGCGCCAGCAGCTCGGGGGGGACTAGCGGGGACTCGGATGAGCAGTTCTTC. Its translation: CASSSGGTSGDSDEQFF.

This chain uses TRBV10-1 with TRBJ2-3; possibly TRBD1 for D (6 bases). V gave up 3 bases and J gave up 4 bases, with 17 bases separating them. CDR3 length: 16 amino acids. CDR1 is WNHNN and CDR2 is SYGVQD in the germline V gene (reference sequence). CDR3 sequence reads: CASSDPGQRGSDTQYF. CDR3 DNA: TGCGCCAGCAGTGACCCGGGACAACGGGGCTCAGATACGCAGTATTTT.

This clonotype was seen repeatedly, ten times or more. This rearrangement joins TRBV20-1 to TRBJ2-5; TRBD1 aligns across 12 bases. This CDR3 region has 17 residues. Germline CDR1 reads DFQATT; CDR2 reads SNEGSKA (reference sequence). J gave up 5 bases and V 0 bases, and 10 bases lay outside the gene matches. The DNA of the CDR3 is TGCAGTGCTAGAGATAGGGGACAGGGGGCTTTTAGGGAGACCCAGTACTTC. This sequence encodes CSARDRGQGAFRETQYF.

This chain joins TRBV28 and TRBJ1-5; D gene ambiguous. Trimming took 1 base from V and 5 from J, leaving 21 bases between them. CDR1 is MDHEN and CDR2 is SYDVKM in the germline V gene. The CDR3 consists of 18 residues. The CDR3 DNA reads TGTGCCAGCAGTTTATCCCCAGGTCTGGGTTCCCTGGATCAGCCCCAGCATTTT. Translation gives CASSLSPGLGSLDQPQHF.

The rearrangement joins TRBV7-9 to TRBJ2-1, with 7 bases that match TRBD2. The germline CDR1 and CDR2 sequences are SEHNR and FQNEAQ (reference sequence). V shed 5 bases, J shed 4 bases, and the junction held 14 bases outside the gene matches. The CDR3 runs 17 residues. Written as DNA, the CDR3 is TGTGCCAGCAGCAGAATAGCCGCGGGGGTCGGTTACAATGAGCAGTTCTTC. Translated: CASSRIAAGVGYNEQFF. Full variable domain (outside the CDR3, taken from reference TRBV7-9 and TRBJ2-1): DTGVSQNPRHKITKRGQNVTFRCDPISEHNRLYWYRQTLGQGPEFLTYFQNEAQLEKSRLLSDRFSAERPKGSFSTLEIQRTEQGDSAMYLCASSRIAAGVGYNEQFFGPGTRLTVL.

This clonotype came up many times. This chain's CDR3 is CASSLKGTANNEQFF. CDR3 nucleotide sequence: TGTGCCAGCAGTCTTAAAGGGACAGCTAACAATGAGCAGTTCTTC. The chain has TRBV6-1 and TRBJ2-1, with 7 bases that match TRBD1. The CDR3 runs to 15 residues. V was pared by 5 bases and J by 5 bases, with 9 bases of the junction left unmatched. The germline V gene has CDR1 MNHNS and CDR2 SASEGT.

This chain uses TRBV10-2 with TRBJ2-7, with D tentatively TRBD1 or TRBD2 (5 bases each). This CDR3 spans 14 amino acids. The V end was cut by 8 bases, the J end by 4 bases, with 18 bases between. The germline gives CDR1 WSHSY, CDR2 SAAADI. The CDR3 sequence is CASQARDRGYEQYF. CDR3 DNA: TGCGCCAGCCAGGCTAGGGACCGAGGATACGAGCAGTACTTC.

V usage is TRBV20-1 and J usage is TRBJ1-6, with D tentatively TRBD1 (6 bases). This CDR3 is built from 15 residues. V lost 1 base and J 3 bases, leaving 10 bases between the germline ends. CDR1 is DFQATT and CDR2 is SNEGSKA in the germline V gene (reference sequence). The CDR3 region has the DNA TGCAGTGCTAGAGTATCAGGGGACTATAATTCACCCCTCCACTTT. Its protein is CSARVSGDYNSPLHF.

V usage is TRBV5-4 and J usage is TRBJ1-1, with no clear D. Germline lookup yields CDR1 SGHNT and CDR2 YYREEE (reference sequence). This CDR3 spans 14 amino acids. Trimming removed 3 bases from V and 0 bases from J, with 9 bases in between. The CDR3 DNA follows: TGTGCCAGCAGCTCCCAATCCTTGAACACTGAAGCTTTCTTT. The encoded protein is CASSSQSLNTEAFF.

This clonotype has at least ten counts. This rearrangement joins TRBV3-1 to TRBJ2-5; 8 bases match TRBD2. V was clipped by 4 bases and J by 5 bases; unmatched bases: 9. CDR3 length equals 15 residues. Germline V gene sequence: CDR1 LGHDT, CDR2 YNNKEL (reference sequence). The CDR3 region has the DNA TGTGCCAGCAGCCCCCTCGCGGGGGGTTGGGAGACCCAGTACTTC. Protein sequence: CASSPLAGGWETQYF.

Of note for this clonotype: This may be a read error: a much more frequent sequence differs by one nucleotide. The rearrangement links TRBV20-1 to TRBJ2-1; 10 bases line up with TRBD2. This CDR3 contains 14 residues. V gave up 8 bases and J gave up 6 bases; unmatched junction bases: 10. Germline V gene data show CDR1 as DFQATT and CDR2 as SNEGSKA (reference sequence). CDR3 sequence (DNA): TGCAGTACTGGTCGGAGCGGGAGGGCCAATGAGCAGTTCTTC. Translation: CSTGRSGRANEQFF.

Only a few counts were recorded for this clonotype. The chain links TRBV20-1 to TRBJ2-7; D possibly matches TRBD1 or TRBD2 (5 bases each). The CDR3 is made up of 14 amino acids. V gave up 7 bases and J gave up 7 bases, with 23 bases separating them. Germline CDR1 and CDR2: DFQATT and SNEGSKA (reference sequence). CDR3: CSVASGTPLDEQYF. The CDR3 nucleotides are TGCAGTGTGGCCTCGGGGACCCCTCTTGATGAGCAGTACTTC.

This clonotype has only a few counts. The chain recombines TRBV4-1 with TRBJ2-7; 8 bases match TRBD2. This CDR3 spans 16 amino acids. J was trimmed by 3 bases and V by 2 bases; bases with no gene match: 9. Germline CDR1 reads MGHRA; CDR2 reads YSYEKL. CDR3 bases: TGCGCCAGCAGCCAACCCTTAGCGGGATCGCGCTACGAGCAGTACTTC. Its translation: CASSQPLAGSRYEQYF.

Details on this clonotype: A clone one base away is much larger, so this may be a read error. The chain is built from TRBV19 and TRBJ2-1, with TRBD2 matching 12 bases. The V gene's germline CDR1 is LNHDA and CDR2 SQIVND (reference sequence). This CDR3 is 15 amino acids long. Trimming removed 9 bases from V and 8 bases from J; junction bases left unmatched: 11. CDR3 nucleotide sequence: TGTGCCAGAAGTCCCGGGACTAGCGGGCACGATGAGCAGTTCTTC. Its translation is CARSPGTSGHDEQFF.